A single sample is the source of the 23 T cell receptor beta chains below, sequenced in a study of blood T cell repertoires in COVID-19. Repertoires were generated with immunoSEQ multiplex PCR, while TCRdb's copy carries only in-frame clones and drops some. The sample has over 450,000 clones, approximately 91% seen once; the top ten hold 7.5% to 9.5%. The material sequenced was peripheral blood. Receptors were obtained from a woman aged 45-59 years with COVID-19, enrolled during active disease.

The rearrangement uses TRBV5-1 and TRBJ1-1; no clear D. Germline V gene data show CDR1 as SGHRS and CDR2 as YFSETQ. The CDR3 has 14 amino acids. Trimming pared 1 base from V and 1 base from J, leaving 8 bases between. CDR3 DNA: TGCGCCAGCAGCTTGTCGACAACGAACACTGAAGCTTTCTTT. It yields the protein CASSLSTTNTEAFF.

V usage is TRBV19 and J usage is TRBJ2-7, with D uncertain. The germline V gene has CDR1 LNHDA and CDR2 SQIVND (reference sequence). Trimming cost V 2 bases and J 0 bases, with 8 bases left between them. The CDR3 contains 14 residues. The CDR3 sequence: CASSIRRNSYEQYF. In nucleotides, the CDR3 is TGTGCCAGTAGTATAAGGCGGAACTCCTACGAGCAGTACTTC.

The chain uses TRBV7-8 and TRBJ1-1; D may be TRBD1 (5 bases). CDR1 and CDR2 from the germline V gene are SGHVS and FQNEAQ. The length of the CDR3 is 14 residues. Trimming pared 3 bases from V and 4 bases from J, leaving 12 bases between. CDR3 nucleotide sequence: TGTGCCAGCAGCTTGGAGGGGCTGATCACTGAAGCTTTCTTT. Amino acids: CASSLEGLITEAFF. Drawing the rest from reference TRBV7-8 and TRBJ1-1, the complete variable domain is GAGVSQSPRYKVAKRGQDVALRCDPISGHVSLFWYQQALGQGPEFLTYFQNEAQLDKSGLPSDRFFAERPEGSVSTLKIQRTQQEDSAVYLCASSLEGLITEAFFGQGTRLTVV.

The gene calls are TRBV27 and TRBJ2-3, with 10 bases lining up with TRBD2. The CDR3 has 16 amino acids. J lost 0 bases, V lost 5 bases, and 5 bases had no gene match. The V gene's germline CDR1 is MNHEY and CDR2 SMNVEV (reference sequence). As DNA, the CDR3 is TGTGCCAGCAGTCCGCTAGCGGGGGCTAGCACAGATACGCAGTATTTT. Translating gives CASSPLAGASTDTQYF.

The rearrangement joins TRBV5-1 to TRBJ1-1; D is ambiguous. The V gene lost 1 base and the J gene lost 0 bases, with 10 bases spanning the gap. The CDR3 loop spans 15 amino acids. Germline CDR1 is SGHRS and CDR2 is YFSETQ. CDR3 DNA: TGCGCCAGCAGCTTGTCCTGGGCCCTGAACACTGAAGCTTTCTTT. This gives the protein CASSLSWALNTEAFF.

The chain recombines TRBV6-5 with TRBJ1-1; TRBD1 aligns across 8 bases. CDR1 and CDR2 from the germline V gene are MNHEY and SVGAGI. J gave up 5 bases and V 2 bases, and 4 bases lay outside the gene matches. This CDR3 comprises 14 residues. This chain's CDR3 is CASSYRTGRTEAFF. The CDR3 DNA reads TGTGCCAGCAGTTACAGGACAGGGAGAACTGAAGCTTTCTTT.

V gene TRBV5-1 combines with J gene TRBJ1-2; D unclear. The V gene's germline CDR1 is SGHRS and CDR2 YFSETQ. V was clipped by 0 bases and J by 0 bases, with 6 bases between them. This CDR3 contains 14 residues. CDR3 DNA sequence: TGCGCCAGCAGCTTGGGCCCAGCTAACTATGGCTACACCTTC. Its translation is CASSLGPANYGYTF.

The chain employs TRBV3-1 (or the pseudogene TRBV3-2) and TRBJ2-1, with D tentatively TRBD1 (5 bases). Trimming pared 8 bases from V and 8 bases from J, leaving 10 bases between. This CDR3 contains 11 residues. Germline V gene sequence: CDR1 LGHDT, CDR2 YNNKEL (reference sequence). The CDR3 bases are TGTGCCAGCTCCAGGGTCCATGAGCAGTTCTTC. This encodes CASSRVHEQFF.

In the case of this clone: The sample contains more than one DNA sequence encoding this CDR3. V usage is TRBV27 and J usage is TRBJ1-6; 7 nucleotides align to TRBD1. This CDR3 has 14 residues. Per the germline V gene, CDR1 is MNHEY and CDR2 is SMNVEV (reference sequence). Trimming cost V 2 bases and J 7 bases; bases outside gene matches: 2. The CDR3 loop reads CASSLTGANSPLHF. The DNA of the CDR3 is TGTGCCAGCAGTTTAACAGGGGCCAATTCACCCCTCCACTTT.

This clone was recorded only once. This sequence joins TRBV25-1 and TRBJ2-7; 8 bases fit TRBD1. Losses at the gene ends were 3 bases for V and 3 bases for J; bases not matched to a gene: 4. CDR1 and CDR2 (germline): MGHDK, SYGVNS. The CDR3 runs 14 residues. The CDR3 is CASSDRDRSYEQYF. The CDR3 DNA sequence: TGTGCCAGCAGTGACCGGGACAGGAGCTACGAGCAGTACTTC.

This clone turned up a few times. The V and J genes are TRBV11-2 and TRBJ2-7; 7 bases match TRBD1. In germline, CDR1 is SGHAT, CDR2 FQNNGV. The junction had 13 bases not matched to a gene; V was cut back by 7 bases and J by 4 bases. The CDR3 has 15 amino acids. For the CDR3, the DNA is TGTGCCAGCACCTCCACCCTGGGACAGACTTACGAGCAGTACTTC. It codes for CASTSTLGQTYEQYF.

The CDR3 spells CASSLLAGVIQETQYF. The CDR3 nucleotides read TGTGCCAGCAGCCTACTAGCGGGGGTGATCCAAGAGACCCAGTACTTC. The chain employs TRBV7-2 and TRBJ2-5, with TRBD2 matching 11 bases. From germline, CDR1 is SGHTA and CDR2 FQGNSA. This CDR3 comprises 16 residues. V shed 5 bases and J 1 base; nucleotides not matched to a gene: 6.

The chain carries TRBV27 and TRBJ2-3, with D tentatively TRBD1 (7 bases). Trimming took 5 bases from V and 3 from J, leaving 18 bases between them. CDR1 is MNHEY, CDR2 SMNVEV, per germline (reference sequence). The CDR3 loop spans 16 amino acids. CDR3 region: CASSPTGQGGTDTQYF. The DNA of the CDR3 is TGTGCCAGCAGTCCCACCGGTCAGGGGGGAACAGATACGCAGTATTTT.

On this clone: Other DNA sequences in this sample translate to the same CDR3. This chain connects TRBV28 to TRBJ1-2; no definite D call. V was pared by 3 bases and J by 1 base, with 6 bases between. Germline CDR1 and CDR2: MDHEN and SYDVKM. There are 13 residues in the CDR3. In DNA form, the CDR3 reads TGTGCCAGCAGTTTGGCTGGTAACTATGGCTACACCTTC. Its translation is CASSLAGNYGYTF.

Points on this clone: The sample has other DNA sequences that encode this CDR3 too. The DNA of the CDR3 is TGTGCCAGCAGCCCTGGGGCGGAAGCTTTCTTT. Translation: CASSPGAEAFF. This sequence joins TRBV11-2 and TRBJ1-1, with TRBD1 as a possible D gene (5 bases). The CDR3 is 11 amino acids. Germline-derived CDR1 and CDR2 are SGHAT and FQNNGV. V gave up 5 bases and J gave up 8 bases, with 9 bases separating them. The full variable domain, with the rest looked up from reference TRBV11-2 and TRBJ1-1, is EAGVAQSPRYKIIEKRQSVAFWCNPISGHATLYWYQQILGQGPKLLIQFQNNGVVDDSQLPKDRFSAERLKGVDSTLKIQPAKLEDSAVYLCASSPGAEAFFGQGTRLTVV.

The chain carries TRBV5-1 and TRBJ2-7; no firm D call. CDR3 size: 12 residues. Germline V CDR1 and CDR2: SGHRS, YFSETQ. The V end was cut by 4 bases, the J end by 3 bases, with 8 bases between. In DNA form, the CDR3 reads TGCGCCAGCAGCCTCCGCGGCTACGAGCAGTACTTC. This translates into CASSLRGYEQYF.

The rearrangement links TRBV24-1 to TRBJ2-3; 13 bases line up with TRBD2. The germline CDR1 and CDR2 sequences are KGHDR and SFDVKD. Losses at the gene ends were 5 bases for V and 4 bases for J; bases not matched to a gene: 8. CDR3 length equals 17 residues. CDR3 bases: TGTGCCACCAGTGTCAGGACTAGCGGGGGCCCCCCAGATACGCAGTATTTT. Amino acid sequence: CATSVRTSGGPPDTQYF.

The chain is built from TRBV18 and TRBJ1-4; 7 bases fit TRBD1. CDR3 length: 15 amino acids. V shed 1 base, J shed 6 bases, and the junction held 5 bases outside the gene matches. The germline V gene has CDR1 KGHSH and CDR2 LQKENI. For the CDR3, the DNA is TGTGCCAGCTCACCACGACAGGGAGGCGATGAAAAACTGTTTTTT. Protein product: CASSPRQGGDEKLFF.

This clone has a single count. The V gene is TRBV6-5, the J gene TRBJ1-6; 8 nucleotides match TRBD1. CDR1 is MNHEY and CDR2 is SVGAGI in the germline V gene. The length of the CDR3 is 13 residues. Trimming took 8 bases from V and 7 from J; bases not matched to a gene: 4. CDR3 loop: CASRTGTNSPLHF. In DNA, the CDR3 is TGTGCCAGCCGGACAGGGACGAATTCACCCCTCCACTTT.

The chain is built from TRBV5-8 and TRBJ2-7, with a weak D call TRBD2 (5 bases). The CDR3 contains 13 residues. Germline CDR1 reads SGHTS; CDR2 reads YDEGEE. V dropped 4 bases and J dropped 3 bases, with 11 bases sitting between them. CDR3: CASSIPGSYEQYF. The DNA of the CDR3 is TGTGCCAGCAGCATACCGGGGAGCTACGAGCAGTACTTC.

The rearrangement links TRBV6-5 to TRBJ1-1, with D perhaps matching TRBD1 (5 bases). The V and J ends lost 6 bases and 3 bases respectively, with 17 bases between them. Germline-derived CDR1 and CDR2 are MNHEY and SVGAGI. The CDR3 length is 15 residues. The CDR3, as DNA: TGTGCCAGCAGCCCGACAGTCCCCCAGGACACTGAAGCTTTCTTT. It specifies CASSPTVPQDTEAFF.

V usage is TRBV14 and J usage is TRBJ2-7; 14 bases are a match to TRBD2. From germline, CDR1 is SGHDN and CDR2 FVKESK. The CDR3 has 13 residues. V lost 6 bases to trimming and J lost 7 bases; unmatched junction nucleotides: 2. DNA for the CDR3: TGTGCCAGCAGAGGACTAGCGGGGGGAGAGCAGTACTTC. Translation gives CASRGLAGGEQYF. The full variable domain, completed using reference TRBV14 and TRBJ2-7, is EAGVTQFPSHSVIEKGQTVTLRCDPISGHDNLYWYRRVMGKEIKFLLHFVKESKQDESGMPNNRFLAERTGGTYSTLKVQPAELEDSGVYFCASRGLAGGEQYFGPGTRLTVT.

The rearrangement joins TRBV4-1 to TRBJ2-7; 8 bases line up with TRBD1. The CDR3 covers 14 residues. Per the germline V gene, CDR1 is MGHRA and CDR2 is YSYEKL. V shed 1 base, J shed 7 bases, and the junction held 6 bases outside the gene matches. This CDR3 reads CASSQGQGAGEQYF. The CDR3 nucleotides read TGCGCCAGCAGCCAAGGGCAGGGGGCGGGGGAGCAGTACTTC.